There are many counts of the clone carrying this TCR beta chain. Its target is not known. The CDR3 is 14 amino acids. As to time point: sample taken at primary tumor resection. Tumor, nontumor lung or frozen PBMC supplied whole RNA, sequenced without sorting. The donors were about 67 patients with non-small cell lung cancer that was early-stage and untreated. TCRdb re-derived calls from the 5' RACE reads in MiXCR, one entry per CDR3 protein. This table has under 30,000 distinct CDR3 sequences, less than 5.5% appearing once. The sample originates from a study of spatial heterogeneity in lung cancer. Study results and limitations: Ubiquitous, expanded tumor-derived TCRs were more frequently observed in blood at resection than at follow-up.

V usage is TRBV21-1 and J usage is TRBJ1-4; the table's TRBD1 call for D was not verified on the DNA. TRBV21-1 is an annotated pseudogene. This sample comprised PBMCs, obtained at surgery. The receptor was derived from a male donor with early-stage non-small cell lung cancer. The chain's CDR3 is CALPGERENEKLFF. CDR3 coding DNA: TGTGCCCTCCCCGGGGAGAGAGAGAATGAAAAACTGTTTTTT.